This T cell receptor (beta chain) was profiled in a study of CD8 T cells in Susac syndrome. CDR1 is LNHDA and CDR2 is SQIVND in the germline V gene (reference sequence). The CDR3 has 14 residues. Trimming cost V 6 bases and J 6 bases, with 14 bases left between them. RNA totalling roughly 0.45 to 1 ug underwent reverse transcription with random hexamers. TCRdb independently ran MiXCR on the immunoSEQ multiplex PCR reads; one entry per CDR3 protein. Of some 120,000 distinct CDR3 sequences listed, approximately 94% were seen once; the top ten hold over 0.1%. The source material was CD4+ T cells from PBMCs. This chain joins TRBV19 and TRBJ1-4; possible D gene TRBD1, 6 bases. The sequence derives from a human donor with multiple sclerosis. The CDR3 nucleotides read TGTGCCAGTAGGAACAGGAGGACAGATGAAAAACTGTTTTTT. The encoded protein is CASRNRRTDEKLFF.